The T cell receptor beta chain under discussion was sequenced for a study of CXCR3-negative and CXCR3-positive naive CD8 T cells (dated by TCRdb to between 2018 and 2021). Study-level background: In total, approximately 130 million TRB reads were obtained, or roughly 1.5 +/- 0.3 million reads per library. Diversity and physicochemical repertoire analyses were performed on around 10 donors pooled from two independent experiments. Naive subsets from 5 or 6 donors and memory cells from 3 donors were included in the TRBV-TRBJ cluster analysis. Beyond this particular receptor, the publication reports: Because surface CD5, which is linked to self-reactivity in mice, was comparable between the naive subsets, TCR interaction strength was also inferred from the physicochemical properties of TRB CDR3s. CXCR3 expression partially decreased after cryopreservation, so most assays used freshly isolated PBMCs. TRBV-TRBJ usage was similar between naive CXCR3-negative and CXCR3-positive cells from the same donor, while memory cells showed distinct patterns. Comparably high repertoire diversity was found in both naive subsets, whereas much lower repertoire diversity was found in memory CD8+ T cells.

For this clonotype: Its antigen remains undetermined.

Each CD8+ T cell subset was flow-sorted in triplicate, and 300,000 or so cells per subset were placed directly into RLT lysis buffer. Peripheral blood mononuclear cells were isolated from buffy coats by standard density gradient centrifugation. Total RNA was extracted from sorted cells with an RNeasy Mini Kit. TCRdb records NextSeq 550 as the sequencer. The Human TCR Profiling Kit (MiLaboratory) was used to prepare UMI-labeled 5' RACE TRB cDNA libraries. The full amount of extracted RNA was used for cDNA synthesis, and the full amount of resulting cDNA was used for PCR amplification. Libraries were prepared in parallel with an identical number of PCR cycles. The paper's data handling went like this. About 53,000 +/- 9,400 unique UMI-labeled TRB cDNA molecules per library were extracted with MIGEC and MiXCR, with at least two reads per UMI required. Each library averaged roughly 36,000 +/- 9,600 functional in-frame TRB CDR3 nucleotide clonotypes without stop codons. After downsampling to 5000 UMI-labeled TRB molecules per sample, diversity metrics such as normalized Shannon-Wiener and Chao1 were calculated in VDJtools. VDJtools computed clonotype-size-weighted physicochemical properties of the central five CDR3 residues: interaction energy, strength, volume and Kidera factor 4. TCRdb reprocessed the reads and lists each CDR3 protein sequence as a single entry, with no DNA. What appears here as the V and J calls and clone size reflects TCRdb's work, not the paper's. Per the sample table, the count is nearly 45,000 distinct CDR3 sequences. Roughly 14% of the sample rests with the top ten.

CDR1 and CDR2 are drawn from the germline V gene: SQVTM, ANQGSEA. The CDR3 numbers 15 residues from cysteine through phenylalanine. A DNA sequence was not provided. This TCR came from a human donor in good health. Some clones in this sample may be carry-over from other donors' samples. Sequencing was carried out using memory CD8+ T cells from blood. The cell subset or site label here, explained by the study, means: conventional CD8+ memory T cells (TMEM), sorted as controls. The chain was built from TRBV29-1 and TRBJ2-3; lacking DNA, the TRBD1 call made by TCRdb goes unchecked. The CDR3 has the sequence CSVGGRTESTDTQYF.